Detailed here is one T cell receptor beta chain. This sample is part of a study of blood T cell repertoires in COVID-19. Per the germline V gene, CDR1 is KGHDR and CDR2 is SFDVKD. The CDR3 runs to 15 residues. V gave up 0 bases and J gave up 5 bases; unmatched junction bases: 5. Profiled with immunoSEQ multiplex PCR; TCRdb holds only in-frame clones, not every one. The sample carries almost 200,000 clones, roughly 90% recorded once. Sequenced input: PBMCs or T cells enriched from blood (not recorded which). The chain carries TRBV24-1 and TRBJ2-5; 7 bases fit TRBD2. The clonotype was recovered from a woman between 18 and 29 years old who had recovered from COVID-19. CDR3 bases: TGTGCCACCAGTGATTTGGTGAAGGGAGGGGAGACCCAGTACTTC. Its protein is CATSDLVKGGETQYF.